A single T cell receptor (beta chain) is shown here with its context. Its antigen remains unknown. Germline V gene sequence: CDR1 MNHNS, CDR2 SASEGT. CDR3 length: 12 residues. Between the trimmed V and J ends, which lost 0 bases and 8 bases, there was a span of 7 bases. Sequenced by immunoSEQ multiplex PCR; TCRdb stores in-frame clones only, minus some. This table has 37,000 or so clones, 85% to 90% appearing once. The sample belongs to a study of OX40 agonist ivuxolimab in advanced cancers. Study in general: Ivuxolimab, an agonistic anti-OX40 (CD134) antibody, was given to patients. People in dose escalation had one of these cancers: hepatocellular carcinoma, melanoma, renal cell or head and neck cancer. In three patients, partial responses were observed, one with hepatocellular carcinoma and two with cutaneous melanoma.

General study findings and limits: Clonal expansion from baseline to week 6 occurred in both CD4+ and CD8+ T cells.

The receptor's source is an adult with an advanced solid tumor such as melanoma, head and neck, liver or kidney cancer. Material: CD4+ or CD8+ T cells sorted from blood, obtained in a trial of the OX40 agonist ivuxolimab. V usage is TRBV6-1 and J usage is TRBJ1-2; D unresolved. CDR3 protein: CASSEAPGGYTF. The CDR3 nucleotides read TGTGCCAGCAGTGAAGCCCCGGGGGGCTACACCTTC.